The entry below gives a single T cell receptor beta chain sequence along with its context. Per the study methods: By means of reference gene primer amplification, nucleated cell counts were estimated. Repertoires were generated with immunoSEQ multiplex PCR, while TCRdb's copy carries only in-frame clones and drops some. V and J calls and clone size are those listed in that table; D and trimming were worked out from the DNA. The sample comprises about 70,000 clones, approximately 86% of which are singletons, and around 12% rests with the top ten. The entry originates in a study of blood T cell repertoires in COVID-19. Looking at the study overall: Sources were T cells, B-cell-depleted T cells, or PBMCs; the material itself was cDNA or gDNA.

This CDR3 is 15 amino acids long. V lost 0 bases and J 1 base, leaving 9 bases between the germline ends. Germline lookup yields CDR1 MNHEY and CDR2 SVGAGI. This clonotype originated in a human donor in a cohort sampled during active COVID-19. The source material was peripheral blood. The rearrangement uses TRBV6-5 and TRBJ1-2, with D perhaps matching TRBD1 (6 bases). CDR3 loop: CASSYSGHINYGYTF. The CDR3 nucleotides are TGTGCCAGCAGTTACTCGGGACACATTAACTATGGCTACACCTTC.